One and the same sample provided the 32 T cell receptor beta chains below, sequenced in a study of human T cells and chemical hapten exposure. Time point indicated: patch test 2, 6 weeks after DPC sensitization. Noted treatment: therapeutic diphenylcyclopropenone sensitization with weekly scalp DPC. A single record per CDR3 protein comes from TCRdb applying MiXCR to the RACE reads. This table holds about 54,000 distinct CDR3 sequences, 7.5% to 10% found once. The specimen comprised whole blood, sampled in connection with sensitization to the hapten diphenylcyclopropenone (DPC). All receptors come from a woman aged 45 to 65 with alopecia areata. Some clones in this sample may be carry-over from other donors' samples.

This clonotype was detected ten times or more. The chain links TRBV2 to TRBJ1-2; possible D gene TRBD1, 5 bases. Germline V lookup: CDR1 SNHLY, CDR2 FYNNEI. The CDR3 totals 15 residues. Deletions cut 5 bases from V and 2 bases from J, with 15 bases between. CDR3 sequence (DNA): TGTGCCAGCAGTCGTTGGAGGGACCTCAACTATGGCTACACCTTC. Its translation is CASSRWRDLNYGYTF.

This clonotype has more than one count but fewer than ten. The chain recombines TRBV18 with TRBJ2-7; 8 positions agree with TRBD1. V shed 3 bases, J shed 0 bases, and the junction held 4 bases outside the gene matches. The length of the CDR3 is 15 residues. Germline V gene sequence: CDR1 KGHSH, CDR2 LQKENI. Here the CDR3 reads CASSPAGTGSYEQYF. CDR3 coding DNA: TGTGCCAGCTCACCCGCCGGGACAGGCTCCTACGAGCAGTACTTC.

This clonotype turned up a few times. CDR3 coding DNA: TGCGCCAGCAGCTCGGGACTAGCCTCCTACGAGCAGTACTTC. Translated, it gives CASSSGLASYEQYF. The J gene is TRBJ2-7, the V gene TRBV5-1, with 9 bases lining up with TRBD2. The trim removed 3 bases at V and 0 bases at J, leaving 1 base unmatched. The length of the CDR3 is 14 residues. Germline V gene lookup returns CDR1 SGHRS and CDR2 YFSETQ.

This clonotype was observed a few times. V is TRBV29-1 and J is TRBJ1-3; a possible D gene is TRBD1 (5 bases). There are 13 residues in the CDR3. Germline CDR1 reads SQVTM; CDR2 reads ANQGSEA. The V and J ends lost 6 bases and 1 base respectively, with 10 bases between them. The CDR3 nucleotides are TGCAGCGTCCAGGACACTTCTGGAAACACCATATATTTT. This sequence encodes CSVQDTSGNTIYF.

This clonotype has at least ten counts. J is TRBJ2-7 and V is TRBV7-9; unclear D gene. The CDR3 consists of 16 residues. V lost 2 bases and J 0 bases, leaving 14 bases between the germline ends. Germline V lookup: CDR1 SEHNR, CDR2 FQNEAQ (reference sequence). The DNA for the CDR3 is TGTGCCAGCAGCTTATGGGGAACACGGACCTCCTACGAGCAGTACTTC. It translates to CASSLWGTRTSYEQYF.

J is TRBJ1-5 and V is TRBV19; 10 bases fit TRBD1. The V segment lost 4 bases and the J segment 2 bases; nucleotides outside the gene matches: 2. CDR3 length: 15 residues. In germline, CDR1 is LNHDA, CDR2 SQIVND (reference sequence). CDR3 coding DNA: TGTGCCAGTAGTACCGGGACAGGGGGCAATCAGCCCCAGCATTTT. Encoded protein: CASSTGTGGNQPQHF.

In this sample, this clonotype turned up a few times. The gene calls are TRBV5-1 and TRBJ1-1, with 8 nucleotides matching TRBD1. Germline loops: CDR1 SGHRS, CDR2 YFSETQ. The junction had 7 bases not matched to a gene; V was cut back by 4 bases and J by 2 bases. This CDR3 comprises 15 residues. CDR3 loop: CASSGKTGVNTEAFF. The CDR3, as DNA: TGCGCCAGCAGCGGGAAGACAGGGGTCAACACTGAAGCTTTCTTT.

This CDR3 reads CASSPRAFSSTDTQYF. The CDR3 nucleotides are TGTGCCAGCAGCCCCAGGGCATTCTCTAGCACAGATACGCAGTATTTT. This chain links TRBV7-9 with TRBJ2-3; D is perhaps TRBD1 (5 bases). Trimming stripped 5 bases from V and 0 bases from J, with 15 bases between. The CDR3 covers 16 residues. Germline CDR1 SEHNR, CDR2 FQNEAQ (reference sequence).

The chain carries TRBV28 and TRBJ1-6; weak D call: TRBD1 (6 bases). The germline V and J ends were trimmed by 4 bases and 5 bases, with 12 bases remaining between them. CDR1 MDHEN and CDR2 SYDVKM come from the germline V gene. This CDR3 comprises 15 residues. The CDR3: CASSSQGWDNSPLHF. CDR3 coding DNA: TGTGCCAGCAGTTCCCAGGGGTGGGATAATTCACCCCTCCACTTT.

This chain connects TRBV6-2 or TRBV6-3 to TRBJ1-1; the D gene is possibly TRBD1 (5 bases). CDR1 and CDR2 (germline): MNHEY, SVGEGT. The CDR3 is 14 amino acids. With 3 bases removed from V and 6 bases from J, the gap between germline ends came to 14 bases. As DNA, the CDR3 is TGTGCCAGCAGTTATCTCAGGGATAGCGCTGAAGCTTTCTTT. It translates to CASSYLRDSAEAFF.

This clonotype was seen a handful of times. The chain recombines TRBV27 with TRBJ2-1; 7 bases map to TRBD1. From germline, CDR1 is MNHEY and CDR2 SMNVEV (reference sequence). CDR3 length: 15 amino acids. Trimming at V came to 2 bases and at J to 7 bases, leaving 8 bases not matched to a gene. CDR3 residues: CASSLIPQGVNEQFF. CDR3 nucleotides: TGTGCCAGCAGTTTAATCCCCCAGGGGGTAAATGAGCAGTTCTTC.

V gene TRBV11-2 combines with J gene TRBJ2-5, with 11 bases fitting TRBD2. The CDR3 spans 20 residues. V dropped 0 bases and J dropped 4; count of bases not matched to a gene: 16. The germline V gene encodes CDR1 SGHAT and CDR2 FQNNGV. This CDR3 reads CASSLDPRNSGRGSRETQYF. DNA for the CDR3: TGTGCCAGCAGCTTAGACCCCCGGAATAGCGGGAGGGGATCCAGAGAGACCCAGTACTTC.

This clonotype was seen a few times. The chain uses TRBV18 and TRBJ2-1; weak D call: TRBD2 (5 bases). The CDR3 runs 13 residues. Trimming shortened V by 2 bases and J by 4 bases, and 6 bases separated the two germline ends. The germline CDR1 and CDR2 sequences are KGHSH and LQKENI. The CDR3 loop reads CASSPGLYNEQFF. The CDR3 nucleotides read TGTGCCAGCTCACCAGGACTGTACAATGAGCAGTTCTTC.

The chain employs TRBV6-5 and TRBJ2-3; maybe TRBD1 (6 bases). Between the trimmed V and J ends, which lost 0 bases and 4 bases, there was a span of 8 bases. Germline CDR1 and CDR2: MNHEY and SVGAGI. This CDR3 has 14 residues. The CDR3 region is CASSYSGAADTQYF. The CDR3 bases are TGTGCCAGCAGTTACTCGGGGGCGGCAGATACGCAGTATTTT.

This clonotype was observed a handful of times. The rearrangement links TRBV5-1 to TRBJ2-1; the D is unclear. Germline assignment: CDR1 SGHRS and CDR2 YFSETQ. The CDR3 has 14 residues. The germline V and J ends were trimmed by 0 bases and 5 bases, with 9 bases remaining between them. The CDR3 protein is CASSLEVYHNEQFF. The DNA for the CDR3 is TGCGCCAGCAGCTTGGAAGTTTACCACAATGAGCAGTTCTTC. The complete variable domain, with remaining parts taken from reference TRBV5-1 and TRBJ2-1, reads KAGVTQTPRYLIKTRGQQVTLSCSPISGHRSVSWYQQTPGQGLQFLFEYFSETQRNKGNFPGRFSGRQFSNSRSEMNVSTLELGDSALYLCASSLEVYHNEQFFGPGTRLTVL.

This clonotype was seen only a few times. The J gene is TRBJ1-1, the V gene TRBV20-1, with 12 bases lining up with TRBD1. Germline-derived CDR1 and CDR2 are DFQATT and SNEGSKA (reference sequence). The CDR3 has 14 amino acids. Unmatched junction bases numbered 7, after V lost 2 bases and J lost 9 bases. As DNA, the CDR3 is TGCAGTGCTAGACCCCCCCGGGACAGGGGGCAAGCTTTCTTT. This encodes CSARPPRDRGQAFF.

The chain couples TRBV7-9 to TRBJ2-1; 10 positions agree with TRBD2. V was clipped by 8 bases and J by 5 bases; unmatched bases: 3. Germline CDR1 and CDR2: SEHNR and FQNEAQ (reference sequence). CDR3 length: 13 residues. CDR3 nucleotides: TGTGCCAGCGCTAGCGGGAGCCACAATGAGCAGTTCTTC. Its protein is CASASGSHNEQFF.

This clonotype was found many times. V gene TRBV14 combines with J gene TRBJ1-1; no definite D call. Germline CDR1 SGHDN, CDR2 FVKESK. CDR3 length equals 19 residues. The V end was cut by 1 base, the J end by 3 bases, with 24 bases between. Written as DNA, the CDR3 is TGTGCCAGCAGCCAAGTTTTTCGAGGACTCAGCTTTCCCGACACTGAAGCTTTCTTT. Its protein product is CASSQVFRGLSFPDTEAFF.

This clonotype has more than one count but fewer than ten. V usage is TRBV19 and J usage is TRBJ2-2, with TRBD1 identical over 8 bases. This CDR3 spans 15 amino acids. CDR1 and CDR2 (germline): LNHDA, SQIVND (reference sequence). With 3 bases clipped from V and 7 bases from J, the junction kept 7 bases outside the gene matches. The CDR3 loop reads CASSMSQGAGGELFF. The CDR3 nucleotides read TGTGCCAGTAGTATGTCCCAGGGGGCCGGCGGGGAGCTGTTTTTT.

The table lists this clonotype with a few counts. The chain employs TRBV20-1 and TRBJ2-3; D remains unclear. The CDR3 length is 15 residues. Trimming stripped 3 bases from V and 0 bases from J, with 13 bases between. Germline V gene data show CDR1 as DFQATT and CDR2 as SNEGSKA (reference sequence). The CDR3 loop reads CSASNLGFSTDTQYF. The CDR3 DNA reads TGCAGTGCTAGTAATCTCGGTTTCAGCACAGATACGCAGTATTTT.

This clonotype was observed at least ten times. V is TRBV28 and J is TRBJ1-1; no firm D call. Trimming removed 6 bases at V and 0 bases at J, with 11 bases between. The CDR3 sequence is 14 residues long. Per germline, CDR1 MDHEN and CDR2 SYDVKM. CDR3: CASSLITMNTEAFF. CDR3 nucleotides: TGTGCCAGCAGCCTCATAACCATGAACACTGAAGCTTTCTTT.

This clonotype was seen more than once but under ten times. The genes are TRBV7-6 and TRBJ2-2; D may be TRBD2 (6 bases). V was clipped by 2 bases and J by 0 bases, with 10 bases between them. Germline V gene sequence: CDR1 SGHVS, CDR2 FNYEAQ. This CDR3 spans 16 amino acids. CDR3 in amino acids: CASSLTLASNTGELFF. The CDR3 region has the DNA TGTGCCAGCAGCTTAACTCTAGCGTCGAACACCGGGGAGCTGTTTTTT.

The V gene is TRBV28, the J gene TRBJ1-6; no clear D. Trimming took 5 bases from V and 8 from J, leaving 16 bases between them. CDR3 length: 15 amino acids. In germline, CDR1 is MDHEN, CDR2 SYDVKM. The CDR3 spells CASSPSGRWDSPLHF. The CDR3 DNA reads TGTGCCAGCAGTCCATCCGGGAGGTGGGATTCACCCCTCCACTTT.

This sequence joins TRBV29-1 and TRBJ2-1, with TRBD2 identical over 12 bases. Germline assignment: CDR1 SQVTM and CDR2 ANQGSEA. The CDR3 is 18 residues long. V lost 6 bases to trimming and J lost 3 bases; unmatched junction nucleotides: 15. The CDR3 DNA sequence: TGCAGCGTGGGGACTAGCGGGTCTCCGGGACTTCTCTACAATGAGCAGTTCTTC. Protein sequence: CSVGTSGSPGLLYNEQFF.

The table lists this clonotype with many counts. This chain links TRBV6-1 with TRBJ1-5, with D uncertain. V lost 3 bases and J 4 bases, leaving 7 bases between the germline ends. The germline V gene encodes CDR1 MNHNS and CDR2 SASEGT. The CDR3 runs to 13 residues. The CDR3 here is CASSEWGNQPQHF. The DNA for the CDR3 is TGTGCCAGCAGTGAGTGGGGAAATCAGCCCCAGCATTTT.

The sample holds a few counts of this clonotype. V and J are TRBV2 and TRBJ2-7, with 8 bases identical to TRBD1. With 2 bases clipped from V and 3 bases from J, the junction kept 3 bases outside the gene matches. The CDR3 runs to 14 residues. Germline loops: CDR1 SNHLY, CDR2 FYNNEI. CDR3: CASSEQGAGYEQYF. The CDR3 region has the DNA TGTGCCAGCAGTGAACAGGGGGCGGGCTACGAGCAGTACTTC.

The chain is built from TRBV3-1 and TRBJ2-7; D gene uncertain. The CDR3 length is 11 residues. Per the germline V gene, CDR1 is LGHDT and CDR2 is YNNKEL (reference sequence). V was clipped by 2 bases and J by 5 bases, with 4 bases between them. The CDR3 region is CASSQYNEQYF. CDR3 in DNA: TGTGCCAGCAGCCAATATAACGAGCAGTACTTC.

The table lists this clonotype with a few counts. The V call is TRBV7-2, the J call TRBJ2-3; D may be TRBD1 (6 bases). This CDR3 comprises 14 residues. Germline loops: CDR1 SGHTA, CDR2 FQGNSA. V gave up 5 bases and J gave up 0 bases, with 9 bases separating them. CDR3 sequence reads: CASSRGQSTDTQYF. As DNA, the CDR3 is TGTGCCAGCAGCCGCGGACAGAGCACAGATACGCAGTATTTT.

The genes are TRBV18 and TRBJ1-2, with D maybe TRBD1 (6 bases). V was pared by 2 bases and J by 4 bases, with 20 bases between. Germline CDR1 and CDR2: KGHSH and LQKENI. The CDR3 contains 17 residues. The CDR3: CASSPGGGGQPPYGYTF. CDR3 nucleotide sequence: TGTGCCAGCTCACCAGGCGGGGGGGGACAACCCCCCTATGGCTACACCTTC.

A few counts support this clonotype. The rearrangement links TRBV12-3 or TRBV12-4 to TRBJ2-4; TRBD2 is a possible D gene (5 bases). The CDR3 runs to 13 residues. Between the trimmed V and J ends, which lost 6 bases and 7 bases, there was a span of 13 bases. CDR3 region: CASRSNSENIQYF. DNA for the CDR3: TGTGCCAGCAGGTCGAATAGCGAGAACATTCAGTACTTC.

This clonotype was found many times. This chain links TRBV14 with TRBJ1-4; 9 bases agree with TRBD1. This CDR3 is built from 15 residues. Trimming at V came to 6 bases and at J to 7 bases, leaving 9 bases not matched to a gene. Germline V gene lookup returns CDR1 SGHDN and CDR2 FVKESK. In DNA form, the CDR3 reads TGTGCCAGCAGTCGAGATACAGGGGGCGGTGAAAAACTGTTTTTT. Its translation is CASSRDTGGGEKLFF.

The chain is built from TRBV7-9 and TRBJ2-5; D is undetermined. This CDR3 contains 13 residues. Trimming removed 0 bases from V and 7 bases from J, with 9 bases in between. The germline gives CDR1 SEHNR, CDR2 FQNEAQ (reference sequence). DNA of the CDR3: TGTGCCAGCAGCTTAGCGGTCACGGGGACCCAGTACTTC. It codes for CASSLAVTGTQYF.